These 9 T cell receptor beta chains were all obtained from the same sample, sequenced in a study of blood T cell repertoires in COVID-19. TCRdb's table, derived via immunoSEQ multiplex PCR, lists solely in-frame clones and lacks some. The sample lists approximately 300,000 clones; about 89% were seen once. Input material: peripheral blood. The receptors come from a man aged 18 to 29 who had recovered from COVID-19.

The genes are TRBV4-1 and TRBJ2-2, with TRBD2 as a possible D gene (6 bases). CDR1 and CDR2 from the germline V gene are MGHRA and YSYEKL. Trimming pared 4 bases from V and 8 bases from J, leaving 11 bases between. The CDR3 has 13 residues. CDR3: CASSPGGSGELFF. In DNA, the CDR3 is TGCGCCAGCAGCCCCGGGGGTTCTGGGGAGCTGTTTTTT.

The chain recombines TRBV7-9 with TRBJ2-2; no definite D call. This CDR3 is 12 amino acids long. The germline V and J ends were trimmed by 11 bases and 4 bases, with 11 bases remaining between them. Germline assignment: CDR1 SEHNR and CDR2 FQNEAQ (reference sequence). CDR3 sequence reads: CAAGESTGELFF. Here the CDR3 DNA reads TGTGCCGCAGGTGAAAGCACCGGGGAGCTGTTTTTT.

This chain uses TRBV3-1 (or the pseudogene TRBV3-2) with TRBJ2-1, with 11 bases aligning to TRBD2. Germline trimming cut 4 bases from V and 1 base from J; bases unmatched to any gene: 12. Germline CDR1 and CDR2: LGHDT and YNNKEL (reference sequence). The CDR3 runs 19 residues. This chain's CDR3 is CASSPSQEWTSGSYNEQFF. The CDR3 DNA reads TGTGCCAGCAGCCCATCCCAGGAATGGACTAGCGGGTCCTACAATGAGCAGTTCTTC.

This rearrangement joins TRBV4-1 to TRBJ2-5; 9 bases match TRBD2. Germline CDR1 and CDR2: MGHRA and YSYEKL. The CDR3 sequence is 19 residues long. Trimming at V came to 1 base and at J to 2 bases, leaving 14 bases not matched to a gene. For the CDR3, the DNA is TGCGCCAGCAGCCAAGCGGAAGTCGCCCCGAGCGGGGGGCAAGAGACCCAGTACTTC. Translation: CASSQAEVAPSGGQETQYF.

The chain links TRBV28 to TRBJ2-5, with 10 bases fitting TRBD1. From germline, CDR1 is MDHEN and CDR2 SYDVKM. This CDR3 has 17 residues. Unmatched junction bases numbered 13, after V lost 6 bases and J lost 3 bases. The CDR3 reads CASSSWTGGNIKETQYF. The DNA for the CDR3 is TGTGCCAGCAGCTCCTGGACAGGGGGAAATATAAAAGAGACCCAGTACTTC.

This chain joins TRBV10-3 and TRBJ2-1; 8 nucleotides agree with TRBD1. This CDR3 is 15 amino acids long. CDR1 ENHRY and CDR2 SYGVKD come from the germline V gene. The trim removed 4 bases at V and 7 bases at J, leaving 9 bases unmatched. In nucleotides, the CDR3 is TGTGCCATCAGTGGAGAGACAGGGGAAGGGAATGAGCAGTTCTTC. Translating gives CAISGETGEGNEQFF.

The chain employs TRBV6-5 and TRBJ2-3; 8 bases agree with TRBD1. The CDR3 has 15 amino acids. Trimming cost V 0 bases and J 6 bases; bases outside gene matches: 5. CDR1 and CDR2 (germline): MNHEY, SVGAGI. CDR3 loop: CASSYSDRAFDTQYF. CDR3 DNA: TGTGCCAGCAGTTACTCGGACAGGGCCTTTGATACGCAGTATTTT.

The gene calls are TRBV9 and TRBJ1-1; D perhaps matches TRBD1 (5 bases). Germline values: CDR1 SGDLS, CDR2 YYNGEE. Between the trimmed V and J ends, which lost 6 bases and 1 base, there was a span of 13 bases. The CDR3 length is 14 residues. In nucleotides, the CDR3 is TGTGCCAGCAACCCGGGACTGACGAACACTGAAGCTTTCTTT. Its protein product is CASNPGLTNTEAFF.

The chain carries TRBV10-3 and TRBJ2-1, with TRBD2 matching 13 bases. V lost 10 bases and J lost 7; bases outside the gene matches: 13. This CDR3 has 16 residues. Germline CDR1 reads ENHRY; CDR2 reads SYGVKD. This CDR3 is CATSSRTSGRGNEQFF. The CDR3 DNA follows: TGTGCCACCTCTTCTAGGACTAGCGGGAGAGGGAATGAGCAGTTCTTC.